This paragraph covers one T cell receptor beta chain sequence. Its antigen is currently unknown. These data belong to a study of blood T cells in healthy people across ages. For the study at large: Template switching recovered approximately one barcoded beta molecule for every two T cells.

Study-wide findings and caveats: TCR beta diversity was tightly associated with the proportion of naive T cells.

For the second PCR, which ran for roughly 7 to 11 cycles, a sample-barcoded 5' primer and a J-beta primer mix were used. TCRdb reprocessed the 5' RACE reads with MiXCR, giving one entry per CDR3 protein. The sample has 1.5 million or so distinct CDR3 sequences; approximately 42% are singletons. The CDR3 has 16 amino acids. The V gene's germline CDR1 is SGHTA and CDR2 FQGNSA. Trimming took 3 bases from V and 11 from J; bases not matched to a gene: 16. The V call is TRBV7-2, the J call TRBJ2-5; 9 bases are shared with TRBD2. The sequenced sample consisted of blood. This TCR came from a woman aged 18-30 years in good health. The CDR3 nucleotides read TGTGCCAGCAGCTTGCGGACTAGCGACCTCTACAATGAGCAGTACTTC. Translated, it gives CASSLRTSDLYNEQYF.